This entry lists 27 T cell receptor beta chains sequenced from one sample in a study of T cell changes during pregnancy in multiple sclerosis. The protocol was immunoSEQ multiplex PCR, while the TCRdb copy is restricted to in-frame clones and leaves out a portion. Of 25,000 to 35,000 clones in the sample, roughly nine tenths were seen once. The sample in question was CD8+ T cells from peripheral blood mononuclear cells, obtained in the second trimester of pregnancy. These receptors all stem from a female donor with multiple sclerosis, enrolled in a pregnancy study.

The V call is TRBV18, the J call TRBJ2-1; weak D call: TRBD1 (6 bases). V was trimmed by 5 bases and J by 3 bases, leaving 8 bases between them. The germline CDR1 and CDR2 sequences are KGHSH and LQKENI. The CDR3 is 13 amino acids. Here the CDR3 reads CASSSDSYNEQFF. The CDR3 nucleotides are TGTGCCAGCTCATCGGACAGCTACAATGAGCAGTTCTTC.

CDR3 sequence: CASPKSPTDQSYNEQFF. The CDR3 DNA reads TGTGCCAGCCCTAAGTCCCCGACAGATCAATCCTACAATGAGCAGTTCTTC. The chain carries TRBV2 and TRBJ2-1, with D maybe TRBD1 (5 bases). Germline assignment: CDR1 SNHLY and CDR2 FYNNEI. V lost 8 bases and J lost 1, with 21 bases in between. The CDR3 loop spans 17 amino acids.

The chain employs TRBV10-3 and TRBJ1-1, with unresolved D. CDR1 is ENHRY, CDR2 SYGVKD, per germline. The CDR3 consists of 13 residues. V was clipped by 11 bases and J by 1 base, with 14 bases between them. CDR3 in DNA: TGTGCCGTCGGGAGCCGCGAGAACACTGAAGCTTTCTTT. It encodes CAVGSRENTEAFF.

The sample holds one count of this clone. The V and J genes are TRBV6-5 and TRBJ2-2, with D possibly being TRBD2 (5 bases). CDR1 and CDR2 from the germline V gene are MNHEY and SVGAGI. Between the trimmed V and J ends, which lost 3 bases and 3 bases, there was a span of 11 bases. CDR3 size: 15 residues. CDR3 DNA sequence: TGTGCCAGCAGTTATGGCGGGCCCCACACCGGGGAGCTGTTTTTT. It yields the protein CASSYGGPHTGELFF.

V gene TRBV2 combines with J gene TRBJ2-7; D might be TRBD2 (6 bases). Trimming removed 3 bases from V and 3 bases from J, with 24 bases in between. There are 18 residues in the CDR3. Germline-derived CDR1 and CDR2 are SNHLY and FYNNEI. CDR3 in DNA: TGTGCCAGCAGTGAGTCAACGGGAGTAGGCCCATCGAGCTACGAGCAGTACTTC. It translates to CASSESTGVGPSSYEQYF.

This clone occurred a few times. The rearrangement joins TRBV11-1 to TRBJ1-4; 7 bases agree with TRBD1. The CDR3 totals 16 residues. Germline trimming cut 3 bases from V and 5 bases from J; bases unmatched to any gene: 9. The germline gives CDR1 SGHAT, CDR2 FQDESV (reference sequence). Here the CDR3 reads CASSLDPGQPNEKLFF. CDR3 DNA: TGTGCCAGCAGCTTGGACCCGGGACAGCCGAATGAAAAACTGTTTTTT.

The rearrangement uses TRBV5-4 and TRBJ2-3; 7 positions match TRBD2. The J segment lost 4 bases and the V segment lost 4 bases, leaving 6 bases of the junction unmatched. The CDR3 runs 14 residues. The germline CDR1 and CDR2 sequences are SGHNT and YYREEE (reference sequence). CDR3 region: CASSPGRYADTQYF. CDR3 in DNA: TGTGCCAGCAGCCCCGGGAGGTACGCAGATACGCAGTATTTT. The whole variable domain, remainder taken from reference TRBV5-4 and TRBJ2-3, is ETGVTQSPTHLIKTRGQQVTLRCSSQSGHNTVSWYQQALGQGPQFIFQYYREEENGRGNFPPRFSGLQFPNYSSELNVNALELDDSALYLCASSPGRYADTQYFGPGTRLTVL.

The V and J genes are TRBV6-1 and TRBJ2-7; 7 bases are shared with TRBD1. Trimming cost V 2 bases and J 2 bases; bases outside gene matches: 12. The CDR3 consists of 17 residues. CDR1 is MNHNS and CDR2 is SASEGT in the germline V gene. The CDR3 protein is CASSELTGPPFTYEQYF. The CDR3 region has the DNA TGTGCCAGCAGTGAATTGACAGGGCCCCCCTTTACCTACGAGCAGTACTTC.

The chain links TRBV5-4 to TRBJ2-1; D ambiguous. The germline gives CDR1 SGHNT, CDR2 YYREEE (reference sequence). The CDR3 loop spans 13 amino acids. V shed 0 bases and J shed 5 bases, with 6 bases lying between them. The CDR3 nucleotides read TGTGCCAGCAGCTTGGGTCTTGACAATGAGCAGTTCTTC. This sequence encodes CASSLGLDNEQFF.

The rearrangement joins TRBV28 to TRBJ1-6; TRBD1 matches at 7 bases. There are 14 residues in the CDR3. The junction had 8 bases not matched to a gene; V was cut back by 8 bases and J by 7 bases. Germline V gene sequence: CDR1 MDHEN, CDR2 SYDVKM. Written as DNA, the CDR3 is TGTGCCAGCGGCACAGGGACAGTCAATTCACCCCTCCACTTT. Amino acid sequence: CASGTGTVNSPLHF.

The gene calls are TRBV7-9 and TRBJ2-2; D is uncertain. Trimming stripped 5 bases from V and 1 base from J, with 14 bases between. The germline gives CDR1 SEHNR, CDR2 FQNEAQ (reference sequence). CDR3 length equals 16 residues. CDR3 loop: CASSAQQRLNTGELFF. In DNA, the CDR3 is TGTGCCAGCAGCGCTCAGCAGAGACTGAACACCGGGGAGCTGTTTTTT.

The chain is built from TRBV7-9 and TRBJ1-6; TRBD1 matches 7 bases. Losses at the gene ends were 4 bases for V and 6 bases for J; bases not matched to a gene: 3. The CDR3 is made up of 14 amino acids. Germline CDR1 and CDR2: SEHNR and FQNEAQ (reference sequence). CDR3 region: CASSSGTANSPLHF. CDR3 sequence (DNA): TGTGCCAGCAGCTCCGGGACAGCTAATTCACCCCTCCACTTT.

This chain joins TRBV21-1 and TRBJ1-1; the table calls TRBD1, which could not be checked here. TRBV21-1 is labeled a pseudogene. The CDR3 sequence is 18 residues long. The DNA of the CDR3 is TGTGCCACCGGAGCCACCCCCCGGGACAGGGGATCGGACACTGAAGCTTTCTTT. It codes for CATGATPRDRGSDTEAFF.

The chain joins TRBV28 to TRBJ2-1, with D possibly being TRBD1 (6 bases). Germline V gene sequence: CDR1 MDHEN, CDR2 SYDVKM. V lost 6 bases and J 5 bases, leaving 26 bases between the germline ends. The CDR3 sequence is 18 residues long. CDR3 protein: CASSPPFFSQGSHNEQFF. For the CDR3, the DNA is TGTGCCAGCAGCCCTCCGTTTTTTTCGCAGGGGTCCCACAATGAGCAGTTCTTC.

The gene calls are TRBV4-1 and TRBJ1-5; 8 bases fit TRBD1. With 4 bases clipped from V and 3 bases from J, the junction kept 5 bases outside the gene matches. Germline values: CDR1 MGHRA, CDR2 YSYEKL. CDR3 length equals 15 residues. CDR3 loop: CASSLGQGFNQPQHF. The CDR3 DNA is TGCGCCAGCAGCCTCGGACAGGGCTTCAATCAGCCCCAGCATTTT.

The chain links TRBV7-9 to TRBJ2-1; maybe TRBD2 (5 bases). The CDR3 sequence is 11 residues long. V was clipped by 4 bases and J by 10 bases, with 8 bases between them. CDR1 and CDR2 from the germline V gene are SEHNR and FQNEAQ (reference sequence). The CDR3 reads CASSSPGEQFF. DNA of the CDR3: TGTGCCAGCAGCTCCCCGGGGGAGCAGTTCTTC.

The chain combines TRBV18 with TRBJ2-5, with a possible D match to TRBD1 (6 bases). CDR3 length equals 15 residues. Germline V lookup: CDR1 KGHSH, CDR2 LQKENI. Trimming took off 4 bases at V and 1 base at J, with 13 bases between the two ends. CDR3 sequence: CASSLRTAPQETQYF. The CDR3 DNA reads TGTGCCAGCTCACTCCGGACAGCCCCCCAAGAGACCCAGTACTTC.

V is TRBV6-4 and J is TRBJ2-2; 10 bases match TRBD1. The CDR3 has 15 residues. The germline V gene encodes CDR1 MRHNA and CDR2 SNTAGT. V trimming: 4 bases; J trimming: 7 bases; junction bases outside the gene matches: 6. As DNA, the CDR3 is TGTGCCAGCAGTGTGGACAGGGGGTCGAACGGGGAGCTGTTTTTT. The encoded protein is CASSVDRGSNGELFF.

The chain recombines TRBV9 with TRBJ2-3; 11 bases are shared with TRBD2. This CDR3 spans 15 amino acids. Losses at the gene ends were 4 bases for V and 2 bases for J; bases not matched to a gene: 3. Germline V gene data show CDR1 as SGDLS and CDR2 as YYNGEE. The CDR3 nucleotides are TGTGCCAGCAGCCTGGGACTAGCGGACACAGATACGCAGTATTTT. Protein sequence: CASSLGLADTDTQYF.

V is TRBV19 and J is TRBJ2-7; 7 nucleotides match TRBD2. V lost 4 bases to trimming and J lost 4 bases; unmatched junction nucleotides: 10. The length of the CDR3 is 15 residues. Germline CDR1 reads LNHDA; CDR2 reads SQIVND (reference sequence). In nucleotides, the CDR3 is TGTGCCAGTAGTAGTAGCCTAGCGGCAGAGTACGAGCAGTACTTC. This encodes CASSSSLAAEYEQYF.

J is TRBJ1-2 and V is TRBV5-4, with D uncertain. The V and J ends lost 0 bases and 6 bases respectively, with 15 bases between them. CDR1 SGHNT and CDR2 YYREEE come from the germline V gene (reference sequence). The CDR3 length is 15 residues. In DNA form, the CDR3 reads TGTGCCAGCAGCTTGGTGGTAGGGAGGCTCCATGGCTACACCTTC. It specifies CASSLVVGRLHGYTF. The complete variable domain, with remaining parts taken from reference TRBV5-4 and TRBJ1-2, reads ETGVTQSPTHLIKTRGQQVTLRCSSQSGHNTVSWYQQALGQGPQFIFQYYREEENGRGNFPPRFSGLQFPNYSSELNVNALELDDSALYLCASSLVVGRLHGYTFGSGTRLTVV.

V is TRBV7-2 and J is TRBJ2-1; D uncertain. Per the germline V gene, CDR1 is SGHTA and CDR2 is FQGNSA. The CDR3 consists of 14 residues. V was clipped by 1 base and J by 7 bases, with 11 bases between them. CDR3 region: CASSLGALGNEQFF. The CDR3 DNA reads as TGTGCCAGCAGCTTAGGGGCCCTCGGAAATGAGCAGTTCTTC.

The sample holds a few counts of this clone. V is TRBV13 and J is TRBJ2-1, with 7 bases aligning to TRBD2. Germline V gene data show CDR1 as PRHDT and CDR2 as FYEKMQ (reference sequence). There are 17 residues in the CDR3. V gave up 1 base and J gave up 0 bases; unmatched junction bases: 6. The CDR3 bases are TGTGCCAGCAGCTTAGAGCTAGCGGACCGCTCCTACAATGAGCAGTTCTTC. This encodes CASSLELADRSYNEQFF.

The chain combines TRBV28 with TRBJ2-3; possible D gene TRBD2, 6 bases. This CDR3 is built from 15 residues. Trimming removed 0 bases at V and 3 bases at J, with 10 bases between. Per germline, CDR1 MDHEN and CDR2 SYDVKM. For the CDR3, the DNA is TGTGCCAGCAGTTTATGGGACCGGGGGACAGATACGCAGTATTTT. This codes for CASSLWDRGTDTQYF. Full variable domain (outside the CDR3, taken from reference TRBV28 and TRBJ2-3): DVKVTQSSRYLVKRTGEKVFLECVQDMDHENMFWYRQDPGLGLRLIYFSYDVKMKEKGDIPEGYSVSREKKERFSLILESASTNQTSMYLCASSLWDRGTDTQYFGPGTRLTVL.

The rearrangement links TRBV27 to TRBJ1-4; 9 positions agree with TRBD1. The germline V gene has CDR1 MNHEY and CDR2 SMNVEV (reference sequence). CDR3 length: 13 residues. V lost 2 bases to trimming and J lost 11 bases; unmatched junction nucleotides: 3. The CDR3 region is CASSLGTGRKLFF. DNA of the CDR3: TGTGCCAGCAGTTTAGGGACAGGGAGGAAACTGTTTTTT.

The CDR3 region is CASSSGQAPPGELFF. The CDR3, as DNA: TGTGCCAGCAGTAGCGGACAGGCCCCCCCCGGGGAGCTGTTTTTT. The rearrangement links TRBV28 to TRBJ2-2, with 7 positions matching TRBD1. The length of the CDR3 is 15 residues. V was clipped by 5 bases and J by 6 bases; unmatched bases: 9. The germline V gene has CDR1 MDHEN and CDR2 SYDVKM.

The V gene is TRBV5-8, the J gene TRBJ2-7, with 11 bases fitting TRBD1. Trimming removed 4 bases from V and 5 bases from J; junction bases left unmatched: 8. The CDR3 spans 15 residues. The V gene's germline CDR1 is SGHTS and CDR2 YDEGEE. The CDR3 nucleotides are TGTGCCAGCAGCCCGCCGGGACAGGGGGTACACGAGCAGTACTTC. This encodes CASSPPGQGVHEQYF.